This T cell receptor (beta chain) was profiled in a study of blood T cell repertoires in COVID-19. Looking at the study overall: PBMCs, B-cell-depleted T cells, or T cells were the source of the cDNA or gDNA that made up the material.

Cohort 3 recovery required two negative PCRs, clearance, or symptom resolution. This CDR3 is 16 amino acids long. Trimming stripped 0 bases from V and 2 bases from J, with 14 bases between. The germline V gene has CDR1 SGHRS and CDR2 YFSETQ. Sequenced by immunoSEQ multiplex PCR; TCRdb stores in-frame clones only, minus some. Of more than 300,000 clones listed, around 86% are singletons. Input material: PBMCs or T cells enriched from blood (not recorded which). The V and J genes are TRBV5-1 and TRBJ2-5; tentative D call: TRBD2 (6 bases). This TCR was sampled from a man younger than 40 who had recovered from COVID-19. The chain's CDR3 is CASSLAGRGFQETQYF. The CDR3 DNA is TGCGCCAGCAGCTTGGCTGGGCGGGGTTTTCAAGAGACCCAGTACTTC.